The T cell receptor (beta chain) under discussion was sequenced for a study of blood T cell repertoires in COVID-19. Authors' data handling: Scientists estimated how many nucleated cells there were by amplifying reference gene primers. Sequencing used immunoSEQ multiplex PCR; TCRdb keeps in-frame clones, though not all of them. The V and J calls and clone size were taken over from that table, and D and trimming were inferred from the DNA. The sample has tens of thousands of clones, 70% to 90% seen once; the top ten hold 6% to 7.5%. The V gene's germline CDR1 is SGHVS and CDR2 FQNEAQ. This CDR3 is built from 15 residues. V was pared by 0 bases and J by 5 bases, with 5 bases of the junction left unmatched.

Sequencing was carried out using peripheral blood. The rearrangement links TRBV7-8 to TRBJ1-1, with 8 bases matching TRBD1. This clonotype was sampled from an elderly woman with acute or convalescent COVID-19. The CDR3: CASSLAQGAGTEAFF. The DNA of the CDR3 is TGTGCCAGCAGCTTAGCGCAGGGGGCAGGTACTGAAGCTTTCTTT.